The rows below give T cell receptor beta chains drawn from one sample of a study of early T cells in non-severe SARS-CoV-2 infection. Each CDR3 protein gets one entry after TCRdb re-called the 5' RACE reads with MiXCR. This sample carries roughly 75,000 distinct CDR3 sequences, less than 20% of them seen once, and the ten largest clones take approximately 2.6%. The sequenced material came from whole blood. The receptors shown here come from an adult who was a healthcare worker with PCR-confirmed SARS-CoV-2 infection or an uninfected control (not recorded which). CDR3s include the opening cysteine and the closing phenylalanine or tryptophan. A D gene is named only where the DNA matches it firmly. The size of a clone is reported for some rows only, either as once, few or many, or as a class for expanded clones.

cdr3_nt cdr3_aa j_call d_call clone_size v_call
TGTGCCAGCAGCAAAGAGGCGGTGACTACCTACGAGCAGTACTTC CASSKEAVTTYEQYF TRBJ2-7 NA NA TRBV21-1
TGCGCCAGCAGCTGGGGACTAGCGGGGGCGAGCTCCTACGAGCAGTACTTC CASSWGLAGASSYEQYF TRBJ2-7 TRBD2 few TRBV5-1
TGTGCCAGCAGCGGCGGGACAGGGATCCTCCGCTTC CASSGGTGILRF TRBJ2-7 TRBD1 few TRBV9
TGTGCCAGTAGTATCCAGGGGACGGGCAATCAGCCCCAGCATTTT CASSIQGTGNQPQHF TRBJ1-5 NA few TRBV19
TGTGCCAGCAGGCACCGGGACAGGGGACGGGAGACCCAGTACTTC CASRHRDRGRETQYF TRBJ2-5 TRBD1 few TRBV28
TGTGCCAGCAGTCCACAACAGGATAGCTCCTATAATTCACCCCTCCACTTT CASSPQQDSSYNSPLHF TRBJ1-6 NA NA TRBV6-5
TGTGCCAGCAGTTCAACCGGGACAGGGGATACGCAGTATTTT CASSSTGTGDTQYF TRBJ2-3 TRBD1 few TRBV6-4
TGTGCCAGCAGCCCCAACACCGGGACTAGTGTCTACGAGCAGTACTTC CASSPNTGTSVYEQYF TRBJ2-7 TRBD2 many TRBV7-6
TGTGCCAGCTCACCCCGGGACAGAACCTCCTTGAGTGAAAAACTGTTTTTT CASSPRDRTSLSEKLFF TRBJ1-4 TRBD1 NA TRBV18
TGTGCCAGCAGTCTCTCCCCAGGGTACGGGGAGATGACCCAGTACTTC CASSLSPGYGEMTQYF TRBJ2-5 NA few TRBV28
TGTGCCAGCAGCCTAAGGACAGGGGCTGGCTACACCTTC CASSLRTGAGYTF TRBJ1-2 TRBD1 many TRBV12-3/TRBV12-4
TGTGCCAGCAGCCCACAGATTCCCTCGTCCGAGCAGTACTTC CASSPQIPSSEQYF TRBJ2-7 NA few TRBV11-2
TGTGCCAGCAGCTTGACTAGCGTATACAATGAGCAGTTCTTC CASSLTSVYNEQFF TRBJ2-1 TRBD2 once TRBV7-3
TGTGCCAGCAGGCACAGGTCCTCTGGAAACACCATATATTTT CASRHRSSGNTIYF TRBJ1-3 NA few TRBV6-1
TGCAGTGCCGGAGGGTGGGATGGGTACACTGAAGCTTTCTTT CSAGGWDGYTEAFF TRBJ1-1 NA few TRBV20-1
TGTGCCAGCAGAAAAAGCAGCACAGATACGCAGTATTTT CASRKSSTDTQYF TRBJ2-3 NA few TRBV5-6
TGTGCCAGCAGCTTTACCGGCACCGGGGAGCTGTTTTTT CASSFTGTGELFF TRBJ2-2 NA NA TRBV7-8
TGTGCCAGCAGCCGGGGCAGCTCATCCTACGAGCAGTACTTC CASSRGSSSYEQYF TRBJ2-7 NA few TRBV11-3
TGTGCCAGCAGGCTACAGGGTGGCGGCACTGAAGCTTTCTTT CASRLQGGGTEAFF TRBJ1-1 NA few TRBV27
TGTGCCAGCTCGGAACTAGCCACCGGGGAGCTGTTTTTT CASSELATGELFF TRBJ2-2 NA few TRBV18
TGTGCCAGCAGCTCCCTGAACCGTTGGTCCGGGGCCAACGTCCTGACTTTC CASSSLNRWSGANVLTF TRBJ2-6 NA once TRBV11-3
TGCGCCAGCAGCCCCCGGACTAGCGGGAGCCAGAACTCCTACAATGAGCAGTTCTTC CASSPRTSGSQNSYNEQFF TRBJ2-1 TRBD2 NA TRBV4-1
TGTGCCAGCAGCCAGGGCTTCCGGGACAGTCGCGCTTCACCCCTCCACTTT CASSQGFRDSRASPLHF TRBJ1-6 TRBD1 NA TRBV3-1
TGCGCCAGCAGCCACGCGGGGCGGGGTCCAGACTACGAGCAGTACTTC CASSHAGRGPDYEQYF TRBJ2-7 NA NA TRBV4-1
TGTGCCAGCAGCTTCAACTGGGGCAGTGGCTACACCTTC CASSFNWGSGYTF TRBJ1-2 NA NA TRBV7-3
TGTGCCAGCAGCCACCCTGAGGCAGGGGCTAATGAAAAACTGTTTTTT CASSHPEAGANEKLFF TRBJ1-4 NA NA TRBV4-2
TGTGCCAGCAGTTTTGAGGGGTACACCGGGGAGCTGTTTTTT CASSFEGYTGELFF TRBJ2-2 NA few TRBV12-3/TRBV12-4
TGTGCCAGCAGCGGCGTCGCATTCCAGGAAAACATTCAGTACTTC CASSGVAFQENIQYF TRBJ2-4 NA many TRBV7-9
TGTGCCAGCAGTCCCCCAGCCGGGTTGGGACAGGGAATCTATGGCTACACCTTC CASSPPAGLGQGIYGYTF TRBJ1-2 TRBD1 NA TRBV27
TGTGCCAGCAGCTTAACGGGGACTAGCGGGAGCGGTGAGCAGTTCTTC CASSLTGTSGSGEQFF TRBJ2-1 TRBD2 few TRBV7-3
TGTGCTAGCAGCTTAGCGGGAGGGGGCGATGAGCAGTTCTTC CASSLAGGGDEQFF TRBJ2-1 TRBD2 few TRBV7-7
TGCAGTGCTAGAGCGCCGGTCAGTCCGCTCTTCCGGAACACTGAAGCTTTCTTT CSARAPVSPLFRNTEAFF TRBJ1-1 NA NA TRBV20-1
TGTGCCAGCAGTTTCCTACTAGCGGGAGGGCCGGGTCAGGACGAGCAGTACTTC CASSFLLAGGPGQDEQYF TRBJ2-7 TRBD2 NA TRBV27
TGTGCCAGCAGCTTGGACCGCTCCTACGAGCAGTACTTC CASSLDRSYEQYF TRBJ2-7 NA many TRBV5-4
TGTGCCAGCACCCGCTACGGCGGTCCTAGCACAGATACGCAGTATTTT CASTRYGGPSTDTQYF TRBJ2-3 NA many TRBV11-2
TGTGCCAGCAAAAGGGGAAACACTAGCAATCAGCCCCAGCATTTT CASKRGNTSNQPQHF TRBJ1-5 NA few TRBV6-1
TGTGCCAGCAGTTTAGGGGCAGCCTACGAGCAGTACTTC CASSLGAAYEQYF TRBJ2-7 NA NA TRBV12-3/TRBV12-4
TGCGCCAGCAGCTTCACGGGGAAGAATGAAAAACTGTTTTTT CASSFTGKNEKLFF TRBJ1-4 NA many TRBV5-1
TGCAGCCTATCCTCCGCGGGCCGGGAGCAGTTCTTC CSLSSAGREQFF TRBJ2-1 NA NA TRBV29-1
TGTGCCAGCAGCCAAGCCGACAGGGGGCCAATGAACACTGAAGCTTTCTTT CASSQADRGPMNTEAFF TRBJ1-1 TRBD1 NA TRBV4-2